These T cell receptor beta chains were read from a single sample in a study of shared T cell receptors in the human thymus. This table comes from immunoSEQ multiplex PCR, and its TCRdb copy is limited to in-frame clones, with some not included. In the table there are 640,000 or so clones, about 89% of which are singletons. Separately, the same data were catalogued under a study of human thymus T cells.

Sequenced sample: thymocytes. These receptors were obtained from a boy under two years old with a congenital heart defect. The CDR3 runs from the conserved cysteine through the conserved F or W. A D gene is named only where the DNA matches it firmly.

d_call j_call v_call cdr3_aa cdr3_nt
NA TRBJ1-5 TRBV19 CASSRDRYNQPQHF TGTGCCAGTAGTCGAGACAGATACAATCAGCCCCAGCATTTT
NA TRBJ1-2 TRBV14 CASSQAGTAVIEYYGYTF TGTGCCAGCAGCCAAGCCGGGACTGCCGTTATAGAGTACTATGGCTACACCTTC
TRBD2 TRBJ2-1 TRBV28 CASSPPLAGGVHEQFF TGTGCCAGCAGTCCCCCTCTAGCGGGAGGAGTCCATGAGCAGTTCTTC
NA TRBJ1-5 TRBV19 CASSIISSGENSNQPQHF TGTGCCAGTAGTATTATTTCGTCGGGGGAGAATAGCAATCAGCCCCAGCATTTT
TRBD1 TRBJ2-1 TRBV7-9 CASSSSGQGNNEQFF TGTGCCAGCAGCAGCTCGGGACAGGGGAACAATGAGCAGTTCTTC
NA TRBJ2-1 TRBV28 CASRGRLQGDHYNEQFF TGTGCCAGCAGGGGGCGGTTACAGGGAGATCACTACAATGAGCAGTTCTTC
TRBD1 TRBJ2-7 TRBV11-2 CASSRDRDYEQYF TGTGCCAGCAGCCGGGACAGGGATTACGAGCAGTACTTC
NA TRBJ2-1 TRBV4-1 CASSHRGVASYNEQFF TGCGCCAGCAGCCATAGAGGTGTAGCGTCATACAATGAGCAGTTCTTC
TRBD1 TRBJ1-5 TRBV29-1 CSVVRDRVLNQPQHF TGCAGCGTTGTACGTGACAGGGTGCTCAATCAGCCCCAGCATTTT
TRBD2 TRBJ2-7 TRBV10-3 CASLETVPGGRAPYEQYF TGTGCCAGCCTAGAAACGGTTCCTGGCGGGAGGGCCCCCTACGAGCAGTACTTC
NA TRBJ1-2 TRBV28 CASSVAPGTQGYGYTF TGTGCCAGCAGCGTAGCTCCCGGGACACAGGGTTATGGCTACACCTTC
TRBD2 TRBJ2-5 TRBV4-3 CASSQGRSSGRGETQYF TGCGCCAGCAGCCAAGGTAGATCTAGCGGGAGGGGTGAGACCCAGTACTTC
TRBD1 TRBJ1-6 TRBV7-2 CASSLPTTGGAPLHF TGTGCCAGCAGCTTACCTACGACAGGGGGCGCACCCCTCCACTTT
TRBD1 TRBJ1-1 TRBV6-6 CASSYTDRGRTEAFF TGTGCCAGCAGTTACACCGACAGGGGTCGGACTGAAGCTTTCTTT
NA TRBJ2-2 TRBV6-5 CASSKGVSTGELFF TGTGCCAGCAGTAAGGGAGTGAGCACCGGGGAGCTGTTTTTT
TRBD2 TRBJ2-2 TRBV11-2 CASSFGLAGPGELFF TGTGCCAGCAGCTTCGGACTAGCGGGGCCCGGGGAGCTGTTTTTT
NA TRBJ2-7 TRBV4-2 CASSQVWVTEGVYEQYF TGTGCCAGCAGCCAAGTTTGGGTCACCGAGGGAGTCTACGAGCAGTACTTC
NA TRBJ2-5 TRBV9 CASSVTAVYQETQYF TGTGCCAGCAGCGTAACAGCGGTGTACCAAGAGACCCAGTACTTC
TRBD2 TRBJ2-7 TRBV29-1 CSVKTSRGEQYF TGCAGCGTTAAGACTAGCCGCGGCGAGCAGTACTTC
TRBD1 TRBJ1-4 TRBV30 CASTGSREKLFF TGTGCTTCGACAGGGTCTCGTGAAAAACTGTTTTTT
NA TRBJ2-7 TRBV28 CASTPPVASETYEQYF TGTGCCAGCACCCCTCCGGTGGCTAGCGAGACCTACGAGCAGTACTTC
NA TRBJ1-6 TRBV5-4 CASSLALGANNSPLHF TGTGCCAGCAGCTTGGCGCTGGGGGCGAATAATTCCCCCCTCCACTTT